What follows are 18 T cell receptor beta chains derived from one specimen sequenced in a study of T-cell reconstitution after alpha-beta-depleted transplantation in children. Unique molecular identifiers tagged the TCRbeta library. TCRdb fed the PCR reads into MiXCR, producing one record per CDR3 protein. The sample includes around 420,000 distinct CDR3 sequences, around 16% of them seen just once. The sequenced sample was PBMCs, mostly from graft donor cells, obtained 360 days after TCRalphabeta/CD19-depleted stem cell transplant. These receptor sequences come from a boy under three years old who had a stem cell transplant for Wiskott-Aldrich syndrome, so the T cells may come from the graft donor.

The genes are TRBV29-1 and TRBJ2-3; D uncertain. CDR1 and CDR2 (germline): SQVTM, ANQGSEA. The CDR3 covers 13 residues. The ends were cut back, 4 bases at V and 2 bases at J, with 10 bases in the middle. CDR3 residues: CSVGLRTTDTQYF. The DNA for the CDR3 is TGCAGCGTTGGGCTGCGCACCACAGATACGCAGTATTTT.

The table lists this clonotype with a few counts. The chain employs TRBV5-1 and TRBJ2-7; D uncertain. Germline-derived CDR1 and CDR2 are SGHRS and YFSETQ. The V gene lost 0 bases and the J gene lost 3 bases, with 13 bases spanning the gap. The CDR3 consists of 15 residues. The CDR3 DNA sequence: TGCGCCAGCAGCTTGGAAGGGCCCATAGGCTACGAGCAGTACTTC. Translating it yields CASSLEGPIGYEQYF.

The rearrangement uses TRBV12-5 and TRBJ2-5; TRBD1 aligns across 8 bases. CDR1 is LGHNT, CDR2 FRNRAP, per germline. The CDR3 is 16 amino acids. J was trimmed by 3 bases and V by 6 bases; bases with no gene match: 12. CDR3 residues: CASGILRDRPEETQYF. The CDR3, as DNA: TGTGCTAGTGGAATCCTCCGGGACAGGCCTGAAGAGACCCAGTACTTC.

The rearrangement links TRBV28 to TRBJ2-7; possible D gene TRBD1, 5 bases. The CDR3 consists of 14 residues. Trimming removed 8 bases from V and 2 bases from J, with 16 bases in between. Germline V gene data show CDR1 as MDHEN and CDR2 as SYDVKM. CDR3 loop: CASARQGRTYEQYF. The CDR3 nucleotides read TGTGCCAGCGCGCGTCAGGGAAGAACCTACGAGCAGTACTTC.

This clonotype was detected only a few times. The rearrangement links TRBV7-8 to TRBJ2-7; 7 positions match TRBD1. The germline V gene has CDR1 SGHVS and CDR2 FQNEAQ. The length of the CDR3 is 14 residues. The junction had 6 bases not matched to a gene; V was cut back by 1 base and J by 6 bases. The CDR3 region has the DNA TGTGCCAGCAGCTTAGTTATGACAGGGAGCGAGCAGTACTTC. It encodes CASSLVMTGSEQYF.

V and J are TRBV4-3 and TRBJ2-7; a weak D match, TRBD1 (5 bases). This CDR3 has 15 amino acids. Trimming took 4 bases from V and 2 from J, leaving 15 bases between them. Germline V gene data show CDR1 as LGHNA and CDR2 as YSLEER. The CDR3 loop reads CASSRGTDSPYEQYF. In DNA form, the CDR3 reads TGCGCCAGCAGCCGAGGCACAGACAGCCCCTACGAGCAGTACTTC.

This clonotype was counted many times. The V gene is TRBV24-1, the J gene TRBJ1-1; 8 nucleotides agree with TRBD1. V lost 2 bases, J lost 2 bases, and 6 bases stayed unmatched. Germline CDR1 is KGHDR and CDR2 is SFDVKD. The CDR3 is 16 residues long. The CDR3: CATSDSFGQGNTEAFF. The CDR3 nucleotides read TGTGCCACCAGTGATTCCTTCGGACAGGGAAACACTGAAGCTTTCTTT.

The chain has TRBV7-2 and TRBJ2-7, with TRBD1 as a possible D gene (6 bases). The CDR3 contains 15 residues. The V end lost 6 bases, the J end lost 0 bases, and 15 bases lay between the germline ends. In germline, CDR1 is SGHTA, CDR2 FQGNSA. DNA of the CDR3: TGTGCCAGCAGTTGGCAGGGACATTACTCCTACGAGCAGTACTTC. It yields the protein CASSWQGHYSYEQYF.

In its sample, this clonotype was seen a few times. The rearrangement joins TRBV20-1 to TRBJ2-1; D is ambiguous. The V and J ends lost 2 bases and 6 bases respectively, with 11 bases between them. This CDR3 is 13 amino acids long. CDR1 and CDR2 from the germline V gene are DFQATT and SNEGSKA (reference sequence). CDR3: CSARPGPINEQFF. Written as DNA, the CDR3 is TGCAGTGCTAGACCTGGGCCTATCAATGAGCAGTTCTTC.

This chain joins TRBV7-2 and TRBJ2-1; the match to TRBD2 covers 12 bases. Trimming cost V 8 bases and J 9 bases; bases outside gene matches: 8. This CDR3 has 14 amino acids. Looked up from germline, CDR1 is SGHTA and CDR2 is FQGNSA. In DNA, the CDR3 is TGTGCCAGCGCCCTGACTAGCGGGAGCAGTGAGCAGTTCTTC. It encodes CASALTSGSSEQFF.

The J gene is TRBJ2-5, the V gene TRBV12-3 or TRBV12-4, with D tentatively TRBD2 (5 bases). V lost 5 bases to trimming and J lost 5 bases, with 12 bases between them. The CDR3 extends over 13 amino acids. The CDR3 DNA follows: TGTGCCAGCAGTACCGAGGGTACCGAGACCCAGTACTTC. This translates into CASSTEGTETQYF.

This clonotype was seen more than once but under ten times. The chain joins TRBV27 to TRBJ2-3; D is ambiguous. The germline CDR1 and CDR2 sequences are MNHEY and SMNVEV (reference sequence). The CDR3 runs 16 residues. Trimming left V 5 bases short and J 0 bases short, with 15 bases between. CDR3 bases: TGTGCCAGCAGTCGCCCTTCGACGACTAGCACAGATACGCAGTATTTT. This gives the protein CASSRPSTTSTDTQYF.

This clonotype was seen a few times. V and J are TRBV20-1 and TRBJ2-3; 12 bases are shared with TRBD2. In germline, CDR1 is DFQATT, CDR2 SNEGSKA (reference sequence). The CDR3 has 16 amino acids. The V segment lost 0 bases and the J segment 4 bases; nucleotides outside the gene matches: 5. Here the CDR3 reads CSARDRRLAGADTQYF. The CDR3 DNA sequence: TGCAGTGCTAGAGATAGGAGACTAGCGGGAGCAGATACGCAGTATTTT.

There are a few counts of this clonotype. CDR3 bases: TGTGCCAGCAGTTTGGGTAGCCCCAAAAACATTCAGTACTTC. Its protein product is CASSLGSPKNIQYF. V and J are TRBV12-3 or TRBV12-4 and TRBJ2-4, with D hard to call. Trimming removed 3 bases at V and 2 bases at J, with 8 bases between. This CDR3 is built from 14 residues.

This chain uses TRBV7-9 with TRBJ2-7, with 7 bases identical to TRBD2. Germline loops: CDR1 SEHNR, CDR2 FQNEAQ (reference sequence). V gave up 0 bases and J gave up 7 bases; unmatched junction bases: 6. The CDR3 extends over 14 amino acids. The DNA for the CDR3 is TGTGCCAGCAGCTTAGCGCATGGGAGGGAGGAGCAGTACTTC. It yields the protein CASSLAHGREEQYF. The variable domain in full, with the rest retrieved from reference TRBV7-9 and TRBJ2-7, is DTGVSQNPRHKITKRGQNVTFRCDPISEHNRLYWYRQTLGQGPEFLTYFQNEAQLEKSRLLSDRFSAERPKGSFSTLEIQRTEQGDSAMYLCASSLAHGREEQYFGPGTRLTVT.

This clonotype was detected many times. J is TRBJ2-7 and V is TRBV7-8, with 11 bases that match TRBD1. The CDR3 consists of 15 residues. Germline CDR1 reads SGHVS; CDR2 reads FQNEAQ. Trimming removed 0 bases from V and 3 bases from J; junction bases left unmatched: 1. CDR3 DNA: TGTGCCAGCAGCTTAGCCGGGACAGGGGGCTACGAGCAGTACTTC. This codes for CASSLAGTGGYEQYF.

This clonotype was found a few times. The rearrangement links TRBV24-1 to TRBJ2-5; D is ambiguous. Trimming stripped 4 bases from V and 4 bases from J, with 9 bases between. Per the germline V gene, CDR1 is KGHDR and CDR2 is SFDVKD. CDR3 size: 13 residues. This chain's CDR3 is CATSDDRPETQYF. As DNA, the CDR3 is TGTGCCACCAGTGACGACCGTCCAGAGACCCAGTACTTC.

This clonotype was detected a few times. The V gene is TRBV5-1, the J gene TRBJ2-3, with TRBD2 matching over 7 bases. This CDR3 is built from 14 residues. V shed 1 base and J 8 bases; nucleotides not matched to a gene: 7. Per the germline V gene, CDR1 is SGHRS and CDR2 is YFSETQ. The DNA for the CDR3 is TGCGCCAGCAGCTTGCGTTTAGCGGGTGGTACGCAGTATTTT. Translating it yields CASSLRLAGGTQYF.